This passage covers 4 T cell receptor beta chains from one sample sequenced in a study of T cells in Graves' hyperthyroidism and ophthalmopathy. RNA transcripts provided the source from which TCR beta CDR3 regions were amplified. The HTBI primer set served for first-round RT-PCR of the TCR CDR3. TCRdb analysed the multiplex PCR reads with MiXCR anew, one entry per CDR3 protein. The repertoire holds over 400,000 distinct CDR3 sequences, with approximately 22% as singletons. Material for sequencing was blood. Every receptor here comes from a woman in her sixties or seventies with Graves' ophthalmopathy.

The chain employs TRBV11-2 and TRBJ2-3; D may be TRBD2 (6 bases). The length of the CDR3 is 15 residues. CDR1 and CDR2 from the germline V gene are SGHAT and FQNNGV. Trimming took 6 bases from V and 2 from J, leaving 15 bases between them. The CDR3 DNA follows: TGTGCCAGCAGAAGAGGGAGCGGGCCCACAGATACGCAGTATTTT. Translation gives CASRRGSGPTDTQYF.

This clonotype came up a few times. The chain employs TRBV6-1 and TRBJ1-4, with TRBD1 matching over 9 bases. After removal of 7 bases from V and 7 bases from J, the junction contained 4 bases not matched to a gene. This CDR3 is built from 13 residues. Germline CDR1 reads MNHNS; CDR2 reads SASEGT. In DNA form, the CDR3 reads TGTGCCAGCAATGGACAGGGGAGTGAAAAACTGTTTTTT. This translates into CASNGQGSEKLFF.

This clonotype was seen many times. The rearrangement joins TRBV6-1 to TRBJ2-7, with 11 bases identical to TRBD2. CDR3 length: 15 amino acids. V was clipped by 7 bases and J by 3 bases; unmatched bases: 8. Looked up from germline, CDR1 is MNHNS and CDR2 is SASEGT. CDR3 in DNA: TGTGCCAGCACCAACCCGGGACTAGCGGTCTACGAGCAGTACTTC. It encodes CASTNPGLAVYEQYF.

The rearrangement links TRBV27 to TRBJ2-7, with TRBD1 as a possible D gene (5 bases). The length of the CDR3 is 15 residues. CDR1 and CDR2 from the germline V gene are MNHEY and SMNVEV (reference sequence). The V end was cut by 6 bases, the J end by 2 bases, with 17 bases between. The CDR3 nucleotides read TGTGCCAGCAGGGCACTTGGGGCATCCGCCTACGAGCAGTACTTC. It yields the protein CASRALGASAYEQYF.